This T cell receptor (beta chain) was sequenced in a study of blood T cells in healthy people across ages. Study conclusions and caveats: Not knowing donor CMV status may have confounded expanded clonotype changes. Diversity was estimated from one million T cells, and these estimates were considered underestimates.

PCR was performed a second time for roughly 7 to 12 cycles using a sample-barcoded 5' primer and a J-beta primer mix. TCRdb recomputed calls from the 5' RACE reads with MiXCR, one row per CDR3 protein. The repertoire holds roughly 830,000 distinct CDR3 sequences, with roughly 60% as singletons. Caucasian individuals from Russia who were healthy and aged about 6 to 95 acted as donors. V trimming: 3 bases; J trimming: 0 bases; junction bases outside the gene matches: 2. The CDR3 is made up of 14 amino acids. This clonotype was detected a few times. The antigen remains unidentified. This chain connects TRBV12-3 or TRBV12-4 to TRBJ2-7; 7 bases fit TRBD2. The receptor was derived from a man in his thirties or forties in good health. Sequenced material: blood. The CDR3 sequence is CASSLGTNSYEQYF. DNA of the CDR3: TGTGCCAGCAGTTTGGGGACTAACTCCTACGAGCAGTACTTC.